The T cell receptor (beta chain) under discussion was sequenced for a study of blood T cell repertoires in COVID-19. This CDR3 contains 14 residues. V was pared by 3 bases and J by 4 bases, with 4 bases of the junction left unmatched. Per the germline V gene, CDR1 is SGHDN and CDR2 is FVKESK. Using immunoSEQ multiplex PCR, the repertoire was profiled, and TCRdb retains in-frame clones only, with some absent. The table has some 210,000 clones, 84% seen once; the top ten hold roughly 8%. What was sequenced was peripheral blood. The chain carries TRBV14 and TRBJ1-1, with TRBD1 matching 8 bases. The clonotype comes from a woman in her forties or fifties with active or convalescent COVID-19. CDR3: CASSHRTGSTEAFF. The CDR3 nucleotides read TGTGCCAGCAGCCACAGGACAGGGAGCACTGAAGCTTTCTTT.